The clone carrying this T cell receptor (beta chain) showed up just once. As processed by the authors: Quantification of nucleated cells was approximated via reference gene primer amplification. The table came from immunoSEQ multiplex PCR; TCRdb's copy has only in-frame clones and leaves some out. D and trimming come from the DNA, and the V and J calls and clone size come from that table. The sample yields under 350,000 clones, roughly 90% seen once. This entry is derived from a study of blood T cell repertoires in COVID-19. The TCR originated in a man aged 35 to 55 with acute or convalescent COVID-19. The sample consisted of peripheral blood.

The CDR3 coding sequence is TGTGCCAGCAGCTTGGAGGGGACAGGGGCCAACGTCCTGACTTTC. Translation: CASSLEGTGANVLTF. The rearrangement joins TRBV5-4 to TRBJ2-6, with a tentative D call TRBD1 (6 bases). With 0 bases removed from V and 4 bases from J, the gap between germline ends came to 8 bases. The CDR3 is 15 residues long. Germline lookup yields CDR1 SGHNT and CDR2 YYREEE (reference sequence).